This is a list of T cell receptor beta chains from one sample in a study of shared clonotypes between healthy human individuals. The table came from immunoSEQ multiplex PCR; TCRdb's copy has only in-frame clones and leaves some out. Here the sample spans about 1 million clones, about four fifths being singletons. Input material: memory CD4+ T cells from PBMCs. The receptors here all came from a man younger than 35 in good health. Some clones in this sample may be carry-over from other donors' samples. Both conserved end residues are part of each CDR3. Each record gives: V gene, J gene, clone size, D gene, CDR3 protein, CDR3 DNA. D genes are given only for firm matches. The size field is filled for only some rows; it gives once, few, many or a size class.

TRBV15	TRBJ1-4	.	.	CATSALRTNEKLFF	TGTGCCACCAGCGCCTTGAGAACTAATGAAAAACTGTTTTTT
TRBV7-2	TRBJ2-3	.	.	CASSFASTDTQYF	TGTGCCAGCAGCTTCGCAAGCACAGATACGCAGTATTTT
TRBV29-1	TRBJ2-3	.	.	CSVVGVRGSRQDTQYF	TGCAGCGTTGTGGGGGTTAGGGGGAGTAGGCAAGATACGCAGTATTTT
TRBV18	TRBJ1-3	.	.	CASSPQWTDRGTIYF	TGTGCCAGCTCACCACAGTGGACAGACCGAGGTACCATATATTTT
TRBV5-4	TRBJ2-7	.	TRBD1	CASSTRDRADHEQYF	TGTGCCAGCAGCACAAGGGACAGGGCGGACCACGAGCAGTACTTC
TRBV5-4	TRBJ1-2	few	TRBD1	CASSPDRGRVYGYTF	TGTGCCAGCAGCCCAGACAGGGGGCGAGTCTATGGCTACACCTTC
TRBV7-9	TRBJ2-5	.	TRBD1	CASSPGTAQETQYF	TGTGCCAGCAGCCCAGGGACAGCACAAGAGACCCAGTACTTC
TRBV4-1	TRBJ1-1	few	.	CASSQAGGNTEAFF	TGCGCCAGCAGCCAAGCTGGTGGGAACACTGAAGCTTTCTTT
TRBV7-2	TRBJ2-5	.	.	CASSSPLRGQETQYF	TGTGCCAGCAGCTCCCCCCTCCGAGGGCAAGAGACCCAGTACTTC
TRBV4-2	TRBJ1-2	.	TRBD1	CASSQDFGTGATYGYTF	TGTGCCAGCAGCCAGGACTTTGGGACAGGGGCAACGTATGGCTACACCTTC
TRBV7-3	TRBJ1-1	.	.	CASSPRGGANTEAFF	TGTGCCAGCAGCCCCCGGGGGGGGGCGAACACTGAAGCTTTCTTT
TRBV7-8	TRBJ2-1	.	TRBD1	CASSLGGRGLLSYNEQFF	TGTGCCAGCAGCTTAGGAGGCAGGGGGCTTTTATCATACAATGAGCAGTTCTTC
TRBV13	TRBJ2-7	.	.	CASSYTGQSSYEQYF	TGTGCCAGCAGTTATACAGGGCAGTCGTCCTACGAGCAGTACTTC
TRBV4-1	TRBJ1-6	many	.	CASSQLEGYNSPLHF	TGCGCCAGCAGCCAACTCGAGGGGTACAATTCACCCCTCCACTTT
TRBV2	TRBJ1-2	.	.	CASSVVRPANYGYTF	TGTGCCAGCTCCGTGGTCAGGCCGGCTAACTATGGCTACACCTTC
TRBV7-3	TRBJ2-1	few	TRBD1	CASSAGGTGWREQFF	TGTGCCAGCAGCGCGGGCGGGACAGGGTGGCGTGAGCAGTTCTTC
TRBV5-4	TRBJ1-6	.	.	CASSPNSNSPLHF	TGTGCCAGCAGCCCCAACAGCAACTCACCCCTCCACTTT
TRBV10-3	TRBJ2-2	.	TRBD1	CAISAPTGATNTGELFF	TGTGCCATCAGTGCCCCGACAGGGGCGACGAACACCGGGGAGCTGTTTTTT
TRBV9	TRBJ2-5	.	TRBD2	CASSVGTSGQETQYF	TGTGCCAGCAGCGTTGGGACTAGCGGCCAAGAGACCCAGTACTTC
TRBV4-3	TRBJ1-2	.	TRBD1	CASSQRGGWTGVYGYTF	TGCGCCAGCAGCCAAAGGGGGGGCTGGACAGGGGTCTATGGCTACACCTTC
TRBV11-2	TRBJ2-5	.	.	CASSFQGKEETQYF	TGTGCCAGCAGCTTCCAGGGAAAGGAAGAGACCCAGTACTTC
TRBV5-4	TRBJ1-2	.	.	CASSLWVSKTAGYTF	TGTGCCAGCAGCTTGTGGGTCAGTAAAACGGCTGGCTACACCTTC
TRBV30	TRBJ2-5	.	.	CAWSVQVLRETQYF	TGTGCCTGGAGCGTTCAGGTTTTGCGCGAGACCCAGTACTTC
TRBV2	TRBJ2-5	.	.	CASRYGSETQYF	TGTGCCAGCCGTTACGGGTCAGAGACCCAGTACTTC
TRBV5-4	TRBJ2-5	.	TRBD2	CASSWGRGVGETQYF	TGTGCCAGCAGCTGGGGGAGGGGCGTCGGGGAGACCCAGTACTTC
TRBV19	TRBJ2-6	.	.	CASSNRGNSGANVLTF	TGTGCCAGTAGTAATCGGGGGAACTCTGGGGCCAACGTCCTGACTTTC
TRBV30	TRBJ2-5	.	.	CACAGRRGETQYF	TGTGCCTGCGCCGGACGAAGAGGGGAGACCCAGTACTTC
TRBV5-1	TRBJ2-4	.	.	CASSMDRLGIQYF	TGCGCCAGCAGCATGGATAGGCTAGGGATTCAGTACTTC
TRBV4-2	TRBJ2-2	many	TRBD2	CASSQEGTSGSSGELFF	TGTGCCAGCAGCCAAGAAGGGACTAGCGGGAGCTCCGGGGAGCTGTTTTTT
TRBV7-2	TRBJ2-1	.	TRBD2	CASRATRAGGGEQFF	TGTGCCAGCAGGGCAACTAGGGCGGGAGGGGGTGAGCAGTTCTTC
TRBV20-1	TRBJ1-5	.	.	CSATRAQPQHF	TGCAGTGCTACCAGGGCTCAGCCCCAGCATTTT
TRBV7-3	TRBJ2-3	.	TRBD2	CASSPGLAGGADTQYF	TGTGCCAGCAGCCCCGGACTAGCGGGAGGGGCAGATACGCAGTATTTT
TRBV5-1	TRBJ1-5	.	.	CASSRQGDQPQHF	TGCGCCAGCAGTAGGCAGGGAGACCAGCCCCAGCATTTT
TRBV11-2	TRBJ2-7	.	TRBD1	CASSLVQKQGGSYEQYF	TGTGCCAGCAGCTTAGTTCAGAAACAGGGGGGCTCCTACGAGCAGTACTTC
TRBV6-6	TRBJ1-5	.	.	CASRAGTMNQPQHF	TGTGCCAGCAGAGCCGGGACCATGAATCAGCCCCAGCATTTT
TRBV28	TRBJ2-4	few	.	CASGGAGTKNIQYF	TGTGCCTCCGGGGGTGCGGGTACCAAAAACATTCAGTACTTC
TRBV28	TRBJ2-5	many	.	CASSLLYSGVGETQYF	TGTGCCAGCAGTTTACTCTACTCAGGCGTAGGAGAGACCCAGTACTTC
TRBV28	TRBJ1-2	few	.	CASSPSTGNYGYTF	TGTGCCAGCAGTCCGTCCACAGGGAACTATGGCTACACCTTC
TRBV15	TRBJ2-5	.	TRBD1	CATSTGDRAKTQYF	TGTGCCACCAGCACAGGGGACAGGGCCAAGACCCAGTACTTC
TRBV4-3	TRBJ2-3	.	.	CASSQEEGRTDTQYF	TGCGCCAGCAGCCAAGAGGAAGGGCGGACAGATACGCAGTATTTT
TRBV19	TRBJ2-6	.	.	CASTGSGANVLTF	TGTGCCAGCACAGGGTCTGGGGCCAACGTCCTGACTTTC
TRBV27	TRBJ2-5	.	.	CASSLSGLRGETQYF	TGTGCCAGCAGTCTCAGCGGCCTCAGAGGAGAGACCCAGTACTTC
TRBV7-8	TRBJ2-3	.	.	CASSAGAPADTQYF	TGTGCCAGCAGCGCCGGGGCGCCGGCAGATACGCAGTATTTT
TRBV4-3	TRBJ1-1	few	.	CASSQDRNTEAFF	TGCGCCAGCAGCCAGGATCGTAACACTGAAGCTTTCTTT
TRBV7-9	TRBJ2-1	.	TRBD1	CASSHKLGTGRNEQFF	TGTGCCAGCAGCCACAAGCTCGGGACAGGACGCAATGAGCAGTTCTTC
TRBV5-1	TRBJ1-1	.	.	CASSSGRRPLMNTEAFF	TGCGCCAGCAGCTCGGGACGGAGACCTCTAATGAACACTGAAGCTTTCTTT
TRBV5-1	TRBJ1-3	.	.	CASSLDSPRGNTIYF	TGCGCCAGCAGCTTGGACTCCCCGCGGGGAAACACCATATATTTT
TRBV27	TRBJ1-2	.	.	CATHGAGYTF	TGTGCCACCCATGGGGCTGGCTACACCTTC
TRBV5-5	TRBJ1-1	few	.	CASSLTGMNTEAFF	TGTGCCAGCAGCTTGACAGGGATGAACACTGAAGCTTTCTTT
TRBV5-1	TRBJ2-2	.	.	CASSPAGANTGELFF	TGCGCCAGCAGCCCGGCGGGCGCGAACACCGGGGAGCTGTTTTTT
TRBV28	TRBJ2-1	.	TRBD2	CASRLAGDYNEQFF	TGTGCCAGCAGGCTAGCGGGGGACTACAATGAGCAGTTCTTC
TRBV4-3	TRBJ2-7	many	TRBD1	CASSPAGTGTYEQYF	TGCGCCAGCAGCCCCGCCGGGACAGGGACCTACGAGCAGTACTTC
TRBV5-1	TRBJ2-7	.	TRBD1	CASSLGQGRSEQYF	TGCGCCAGCAGCTTGGGACAGGGTCGTTCGGAGCAGTACTTC
TRBV7-8	TRBJ2-7	.	TRBD1	CASSLVPGQRSYEQYF	TGTGCCAGCAGCTTGGTTCCGGGACAGAGGTCCTACGAGCAGTACTTC
TRBV6-6	TRBJ2-3	once	TRBD1	CASSRDSRTDTQYF	TGTGCCAGCAGCCGGGACAGCCGCACAGATACGCAGTATTTT